This TCR beta chain was sequenced during a study of blood T cell repertoires in COVID-19. Turning to the study itself: COVID-19 samples collected from the United States, Italy and Spain covered acute and convalescent phases.

J lost 6 bases, V lost 4 bases, and 1 base had no gene match. The germline V gene encodes CDR1 GTSNPN and CDR2 SVGIG (reference sequence). This CDR3 comprises 11 residues. As handled by the study authors: Amplification from reference gene primers served as the basis for estimated nucleated cell counts. The repertoire was sequenced with immunoSEQ multiplex PCR; TCRdb's copy has only in-frame clones and lacks some. The DNA was the basis for D and trimming; V, J and clone size are from that table. The table shows about 100,000 clones, with 80% to 90% occurring only once. Source material: peripheral blood. The genes are TRBV30 and TRBJ1-1; 8 nucleotides agree with TRBD1. This receptor was taken from a human donor in a cohort sampled during active COVID-19. For the CDR3, the DNA is TGTGCCTGGAAGGACAGGGCTGAAGCTTTCTTT. Its translation is CAWKDRAEAFF.